One sample yielded the 32 T cell receptor beta chains listed below, sequenced in a study of blood T cell repertoires in COVID-19. Clones were sequenced by immunoSEQ multiplex PCR, and TCRdb holds only the in-frame ones, with some missing. The profile shows 180,000 or so clones, around 80% of them singletons. Input material: peripheral blood. The receptor source for this set is a woman aged 70 to 79 with acute or convalescent COVID-19.

CDR3 sequence reads: CASRGQGEPPLHF. The CDR3 nucleotides read TGTGCCAGCAGAGGACAGGGGGAACCACCCCTCCACTTT. This rearrangement joins TRBV6-5 to TRBJ1-6; 10 bases match TRBD1. The V gene's germline CDR1 is MNHEY and CDR2 SVGAGI. This CDR3 spans 13 amino acids. V gave up 6 bases and J gave up 11 bases; unmatched junction bases: 4.

V is TRBV9 and J is TRBJ2-2, with a possible D match to TRBD2 (6 bases). Between the trimmed V and J ends, which lost 0 bases and 7 bases, there was a span of 16 bases. The CDR3 length is 16 residues. Per the germline V gene, CDR1 is SGDLS and CDR2 is YYNGEE. Written as DNA, the CDR3 is TGTGCCAGCAGCGTAGCGAGCGCTAGCGAAAGCGGGGAGCTGTTTTTT. Protein product: CASSVASASESGELFF.

This sequence joins TRBV18 and TRBJ2-2; 7 bases match TRBD1. The germline V gene encodes CDR1 KGHSH and CDR2 LQKENI. CDR3 length: 15 amino acids. V dropped 3 bases and J dropped 6; count of bases not matched to a gene: 7. The CDR3 DNA reads TGTGCCAGCTCACCGAGACAGGGTGGTGCCGGGGAGCTGTTTTTT. It translates to CASSPRQGGAGELFF.

V usage is TRBV6-5 and J usage is TRBJ2-5; D might be TRBD2 (6 bases). CDR3 length equals 13 residues. The germline V gene has CDR1 MNHEY and CDR2 SVGAGI. The V and J ends lost 6 bases and 4 bases respectively, with 12 bases between them. CDR3 sequence (DNA): TGTGCCAGCAGGCCATCCGGGGGAGAGACCCAGTACTTC. This codes for CASRPSGGETQYF.

This clone was picked up a small number of times. This rearrangement joins TRBV3-1 (or the pseudogene TRBV3-2) to TRBJ2-1, with D perhaps TRBD2 (6 bases). The CDR3 is made up of 10 amino acids. Germline-derived CDR1 and CDR2 are LGHDT and YNNKEL (reference sequence). The germline V and J ends were trimmed by 5 bases and 10 bases, with 6 bases remaining between them. CDR3 in DNA: TGTGCCAGCAGCGGACTAGAGCAGTTCTTC. Translated, it gives CASSGLEQFF.

The chain joins TRBV30 to TRBJ1-1; 7 nucleotides line up with TRBD1. Germline V gene lookup returns CDR1 GTSNPN and CDR2 SVGIG (reference sequence). V shed 5 bases, J shed 0 bases, and the junction held 9 bases outside the gene matches. This CDR3 contains 15 residues. The CDR3: CAWSGGNTLNTEAFF. The CDR3 DNA reads as TGTGCCTGGTCAGGGGGAAACACCCTGAACACTGAAGCTTTCTTT.

This rearrangement joins TRBV11-3 to TRBJ2-1, with TRBD2 as a possible D gene (6 bases). The CDR3 has 14 amino acids. Trimming took off 3 bases at V and 0 bases at J, with 6 bases between the two ends. From germline, CDR1 is SGHNT and CDR2 YENEEA. The CDR3 region is CASSLTSSYNEQFF. The DNA for the CDR3 is TGTGCCAGCAGCTTGACTAGCTCCTACAATGAGCAGTTCTTC.

The chain is built from TRBV10-3 and TRBJ1-5, with D possibly matching TRBD1 (6 bases). The CDR3 covers 14 residues. The ends were cut back, 5 bases at V and 11 bases at J, with 19 bases in the middle. The germline gives CDR1 ENHRY, CDR2 SYGVKD. The CDR3 coding sequence is TGTGCCATCAGTCCAGGGGACCCAATATTGACCCAGCATTTT. This gives the protein CAISPGDPILTQHF.

The chain uses TRBV5-3 and TRBJ1-2; TRBD1 is a possible D gene (6 bases). TRBV5-3 is assigned to the ORF class and has an uncertain function. CDR3 length equals 13 residues. Trimming cost V 0 bases and J 5 bases, with 8 bases left between them. The CDR3 here is CARSLGRGYGYTF. The DNA for the CDR3 is TGTGCCAGAAGCTTGGGAAGGGGGTATGGCTACACCTTC.

This chain uses TRBV4-3 with TRBJ2-7, with D possibly matching TRBD1 (5 bases). Germline V CDR1 and CDR2: LGHNA, YSLEER. This CDR3 spans 13 amino acids. Trimming left V 0 bases short and J 4 bases short, with 7 bases between. CDR3 in amino acids: CASSQDQGYEQYF. CDR3 DNA: TGCGCCAGCAGCCAAGATCAGGGATACGAGCAGTACTTC.

This chain connects TRBV3-1 (or the pseudogene TRBV3-2) to TRBJ2-7; D is undetermined. CDR1 and CDR2 (germline): LGHDT, YNNKEL (reference sequence). This CDR3 is 17 amino acids long. The V and J ends lost 1 base and 5 bases respectively, with 21 bases between them. The CDR3 protein is CASSQGGKLQPFNEQYF. The CDR3 DNA sequence: TGTGCCAGCAGCCAAGGTGGCAAACTACAACCTTTCAACGAGCAGTACTTC.

V usage is TRBV9 and J usage is TRBJ1-3; D possibly corresponds to TRBD1 (6 bases). The germline CDR1 and CDR2 sequences are SGDLS and YYNGEE. V lost 4 bases to trimming and J lost 3 bases, with 20 bases between them. This CDR3 has 17 residues. The CDR3 nucleotides are TGTGCCAGCAGCTCCCGCCAAGGGGGTCTAATTGGAAACACCATATATTTT. Its protein is CASSSRQGGLIGNTIYF.

V usage is TRBV3-1 (or the pseudogene TRBV3-2) and J usage is TRBJ1-2; D uncertain. V lost 1 base, J lost 6 bases, and 6 bases lay in between. The CDR3 totals 12 residues. Germline assignment: CDR1 LGHDT and CDR2 YNNKEL (reference sequence). CDR3 in amino acids: CASSQAANGYTF. DNA of the CDR3: TGTGCCAGCAGCCAAGCCGCTAATGGCTACACCTTC.

The chain is built from TRBV9 and TRBJ2-3; TRBD2 matches 11 bases. The trim removed 4 bases at V and 5 bases at J, leaving 9 bases unmatched. CDR3 length: 16 residues. CDR1 is SGDLS, CDR2 YYNGEE, per germline. CDR3 bases: TGTGCCAGCAGCCTCTCGCTAGCGGGAGGAGGAGATACGCAGTATTTT. This translates into CASSLSLAGGGDTQYF.

The rearrangement joins TRBV7-2 to TRBJ2-4, with TRBD1 as a possible D gene (5 bases). This CDR3 region has 16 residues. Germline V gene lookup returns CDR1 SGHTA and CDR2 FQGNSA. V was clipped by 5 bases and J by 0 bases, with 14 bases between them. The CDR3 spells CASSLEVGVAKNIQYF. The CDR3 DNA sequence: TGTGCCAGCAGCCTCGAGGTAGGGGTAGCCAAAAACATTCAGTACTTC. Using reference TRBV7-2 and TRBJ2-4 for the parts outside the CDR3, the full variable domain is GAGVSQSPSNKVTEKGKDVELRCDPISGHTALYWYRQSLGQGLEFLIYFQGNSAPDKSGLPSDRFSAERTGGSVSTLTIQRTQQEDSAVYLCASSLEVGVAKNIQYFGAGTRLSVL.

The chain carries TRBV28 and TRBJ1-5; D ambiguous. The CDR3 extends over 11 amino acids. V was shortened by 6 bases and J by 5 bases, with 5 bases between the two germline ends. CDR1 is MDHEN, CDR2 SYDVKM, per germline. The CDR3, as DNA: TGTGCCAGCAGCCATCATCAGCCCCAGCATTTT. As protein: CASSHHQPQHF.

This chain joins TRBV4-3 and TRBJ1-1; D remains ambiguous. The ends were cut back, 0 bases at V and 1 base at J, with 6 bases in the middle. The germline V gene has CDR1 LGHNA and CDR2 YSLEER. CDR3 length equals 14 residues. The CDR3 nucleotides are TGCGCCAGCAGCCAAGATAGTGGGAACACTGAAGCTTTCTTT. It translates to CASSQDSGNTEAFF.

The chain uses TRBV9 and TRBJ2-1, with TRBD2 matching 7 bases. CDR1 and CDR2 from the germline V gene are SGDLS and YYNGEE. With 4 bases clipped from V and 0 bases from J, the junction kept 4 bases outside the gene matches. This CDR3 has 15 amino acids. CDR3 loop: CASSSSGDSYNEQFF. CDR3 DNA: TGTGCCAGCAGCTCAAGCGGGGACTCCTACAATGAGCAGTTCTTC.

This rearrangement joins TRBV2 to TRBJ1-6, with 12 bases fitting TRBD1. V lost 3 bases to trimming and J lost 8 bases; unmatched junction nucleotides: 8. The CDR3 is 17 residues long. CDR1 is SNHLY, CDR2 FYNNEI, per germline. The CDR3 DNA reads TGTGCCAGCAGTGAGGGACAGGGGGCGATCCGGTATTCACCCCTCCACTTT. Translating it yields CASSEGQGAIRYSPLHF.

The J gene is TRBJ2-7, the V gene TRBV7-2; 7 bases line up with TRBD1. This CDR3 contains 14 residues. Germline V gene lookup returns CDR1 SGHTA and CDR2 FQGNSA. With V trimmed by 3 bases and J by 5 bases, 7 bases remained unmatched. In DNA, the CDR3 is TGTGCCAGCAGCTTCGACAGGGTTTACAACGAGCAGTACTTC. Protein sequence: CASSFDRVYNEQYF.

This clone was observed a few times. The chain carries TRBV29-1 and TRBJ2-1; perhaps TRBD2 as D (6 bases). V lost 8 bases to trimming and J lost 0 bases, with 11 bases between them. CDR3 length equals 13 residues. Germline CDR1 reads SQVTM; CDR2 reads ANQGSEA. The CDR3 sequence: CSSRGSSYNEQFF. The CDR3 bases are TGCAGCTCGCGGGGAAGCTCCTACAATGAGCAGTTCTTC.

This chain uses TRBV28 with TRBJ2-5, with no clear D. V dropped 5 bases and J dropped 2 bases, with 9 bases sitting between them. Per germline, CDR1 MDHEN and CDR2 SYDVKM. The CDR3 runs 13 residues. CDR3 nucleotide sequence: TGTGCCAGCAGTATGAGCTCACAAGAGACCCAGTACTTC. Protein: CASSMSSQETQYF.

This rearrangement joins TRBV25-1 to TRBJ2-7; tentative D call: TRBD2 (5 bases). Germline loops: CDR1 MGHDK, CDR2 SYGVNS. The CDR3 is 13 residues long. The V gene lost 4 bases and the J gene lost 4 bases, with 11 bases spanning the gap. The CDR3 loop is CASSASPRYEQYF. As DNA, the CDR3 is TGTGCCAGCAGTGCTAGCCCGAGGTACGAGCAGTACTTC.

The chain carries TRBV13 and TRBJ2-3, with TRBD1 identical over 7 bases. CDR1 and CDR2 from the germline V gene are PRHDT and FYEKMQ (reference sequence). The J segment lost 0 bases and the V segment lost 0 bases, leaving 6 bases of the junction unmatched. This CDR3 contains 17 residues. CDR3 bases: TGTGCCAGCAGCTTAGGCCTCGGGACAGCTAGCACAGATACGCAGTATTTT. Protein product: CASSLGLGTASTDTQYF.

The chain combines TRBV7-9 with TRBJ2-7, with TRBD1 identical over 10 bases. The CDR3 totals 14 residues. V dropped 5 bases and J dropped 5; count of bases not matched to a gene: 6. Per germline, CDR1 SEHNR and CDR2 FQNEAQ (reference sequence). DNA for the CDR3: TGTGCCAGCAGCGGCCGGGACAGGGGAGACGAGCAGTACTTC. Translated: CASSGRDRGDEQYF.

V usage is TRBV19 and J usage is TRBJ1-1, with TRBD1 matching over 11 bases. Trimming cost V 3 bases and J 0 bases; bases outside gene matches: 12. CDR1 is LNHDA and CDR2 is SQIVND in the germline V gene (reference sequence). CDR3 size: 19 residues. CDR3 protein: CASSIGPGQGAAMNTEAFF. The CDR3, as DNA: TGTGCCAGTAGTATTGGCCCCGGACAGGGGGCGGCCATGAACACTGAAGCTTTCTTT.

This chain links TRBV5-5 with TRBJ1-2, with TRBD1 identical over 12 bases. From germline, CDR1 is SGHKS and CDR2 YYEKEE (reference sequence). V was clipped by 4 bases and J by 2 bases; unmatched bases: 6. The CDR3 is 16 residues long. In DNA, the CDR3 is TGTGCCAGCAGCCCAGCTGGGACAGGGGGCAACTATGGCTACACCTTC. Amino acid sequence: CASSPAGTGGNYGYTF.

DNA of the CDR3: TGTGCCAGCAGGCCAGGGGGCCCGGCTGAGCAGTTCTTC. Protein sequence: CASRPGGPAEQFF. This rearrangement joins TRBV27 to TRBJ2-1; 8 positions agree with TRBD1. J lost 9 bases, V lost 6 bases, and 7 bases had no gene match. CDR1 is MNHEY and CDR2 is SMNVEV in the germline V gene (reference sequence). The CDR3 consists of 13 residues.

This clone was found once. The chain links TRBV3-1 (or the pseudogene TRBV3-2) to TRBJ2-7, with 10 bases fitting TRBD1. With V trimmed by 0 bases and J by 3 bases, 5 bases remained unmatched. The CDR3 has 16 amino acids. In germline, CDR1 is LGHDT, CDR2 YNNKEL (reference sequence). In DNA form, the CDR3 reads TGTGCCAGCAGCCAAGAGGGGACAGGGGACGTCTACGAGCAGTACTTC. This sequence encodes CASSQEGTGDVYEQYF.

Only a few counts were recorded for this clone. The chain carries TRBV10-3 and TRBJ1-3; 7 positions match TRBD1. The CDR3 is 13 amino acids. Germline assignment: CDR1 ENHRY and CDR2 SYGVKD. The trim removed 6 bases at V and 2 bases at J, leaving 1 base unmatched. The CDR3 here is CAIRGTAGNTIYF. The CDR3 DNA sequence: TGTGCCATCAGGGGGACAGCTGGAAACACCATATATTTT.

This rearrangement joins TRBV10-2 to TRBJ2-2, with 9 positions matching TRBD2. Per germline, CDR1 WSHSY and CDR2 SAAADI. V was pared by 8 bases and J by 4 bases, with 8 bases of the junction left unmatched. The length of the CDR3 is 15 residues. CDR3 sequence: CASGTSGRSTGELFF. CDR3 nucleotides: TGCGCCAGCGGTACTAGCGGGCGGAGCACCGGGGAGCTGTTTTTT.

The rearrangement joins TRBV28 to TRBJ2-7, with TRBD1 identical over 8 bases. Germline V CDR1 and CDR2: MDHEN, SYDVKM. This CDR3 has 13 residues. Written as DNA, the CDR3 is TGTGCTACCGGGCAGGGGGCTACCTACGAGCAGTACTTC. It yields the protein CATGQGATYEQYF. Based on the CDR3 plus reference TRBV28 and TRBJ2-7, the full variable domain is DVKVTQSSRYLVKRTGEKVFLECVQDMDHENMFWYRQDPGLGLRLIYFSYDVKMKEKGDIPEGYSVSREKKERFSLILESASTNQTSMYLCATGQGATYEQYFGPGTRLTVT.